These T cell receptor beta chains were read from a single sample in a study of cytomegalovirus exposure and HLA in healthy donors. Using immunoSEQ multiplex PCR, the repertoire was profiled, and TCRdb retains in-frame clones only, with some absent. The sample has about 47,000 clones, about 93% seen once. Sample: PBMCs. The receptors shown here come from a man between 18 and 29 years old in good health and CMV-seronegative. CDR3s include the opening cysteine and the closing phenylalanine or tryptophan. A D gene is named only where the DNA matches it firmly. Expanded clones get a size class; other rows say once, few or many, or leave the size out.

j_call,v_call,d_call,clone_size,cdr3_aa,cdr3_nt
TRBJ2-7,TRBV29-1,TRBD2,NA,CRGGGGREGLYEQYF,TGCCGCGGCGGCGGGGGGCGGGAGGGCCTCTACGAGCAGTACTTC
TRBJ2-2,TRBV7-3,NA,NA,CASSLNAGAGGELFF,TGTGCCAGCAGCTTAAACGCGGGGGCAGGCGGGGAGCTGTTTTTT
TRBJ1-6,TRBV7-3,NA,once,CASSLVPDSGSPLHF,TGTGCCAGCAGCTTAGTGCCCGACAGTGGGTCACCCCTCCACTTT
TRBJ2-7,TRBV9,NA,NA,CASSVAPSFTSEQYF,TGTGCCAGCAGCGTAGCTCCTAGCTTTACCTCCGAGCAGTACTTC
TRBJ1-1,TRBV7-2,NA,few,CASSLFQGSTEAFF,TGTGCCAGCAGCTTATTCCAGGGGTCCACTGAAGCTTTCTTT
TRBJ1-5,TRBV28,NA,NA,CASSRSGDGQPQHF,TGTGCCAGCAGCCGATCGGGTGACGGTCAGCCCCAGCATTTT
TRBJ2-3,TRBV27,TRBD1,NA,CASRIRDRVLDTQYF,TGTGCCAGCAGGATCCGGGACAGGGTCTTGGATACGCAGTATTTT
TRBJ2-5,TRBV6-5,TRBD1,NA,CASRSDRRQETQYF,TGTGCCAGCAGATCGGACAGGAGACAAGAGACCCAGTACTTC
TRBJ2-5,TRBV5-1,TRBD2,NA,CASSLGPLAGGQETQYF,TGCGCCAGCAGCTTGGGCCCACTAGCGGGAGGTCAAGAGACCCAGTACTTC
TRBJ2-7,TRBV4-2,NA,NA,CASSLMARTYEQYF,TGTGCCAGCAGCTTAATGGCCAGGACCTACGAGCAGTACTTC
TRBJ2-3,TRBV7-3,NA,once,CASSFFSGSTDTQYF,TGTGCCAGCAGCTTCTTTAGCGGAAGCACAGATACGCAGTATTTT
TRBJ1-3,TRBV5-1,TRBD1,NA,CASSTGAGNTIYF,TGCGCCAGCAGCACAGGGGCGGGAAACACCATATATTTT
TRBJ2-7,TRBV7-9,TRBD1,NA,CASSLGQGGHEQYF,TGTGCCAGCAGCCTGGGACAGGGGGGGCACGAGCAGTACTTC
TRBJ1-2,TRBV4-2,TRBD1,NA,CASSQDRGTGAGYTF,TGTGCCAGCAGCCAAGACCGGGGGACAGGGGCCGGCTACACCTTC
TRBJ2-7,TRBV2,NA,NA,CASSEVSWETLVNEQYF,TGTGCCAGCAGTGAAGTTTCCTGGGAGACACTCGTGAACGAGCAGTACTTC
TRBJ2-2,TRBV7-2,TRBD2,NA,CASSQREAGGELFF,TGTGCCAGCAGCCAGCGGGAGGCGGGCGGGGAGCTGTTTTTT
TRBJ1-5,TRBV4-3,NA,NA,CASSLGWGGKPQHF,TGCGCCAGCAGCCTGGGGTGGGGGGGGAAGCCCCAGCATTTT
TRBJ2-5,TRBV2,NA,once,CASNLQQGRETQYF,TGTGCCAGCAACCTCCAACAGGGTCGGGAGACCCAGTACTTC
TRBJ2-1,TRBV28,TRBD2,NA,CATVRSGSSYNEQFF,TGTGCCACAGTTCGTAGCGGGAGCTCCTACAATGAGCAGTTCTTC
TRBJ2-7,TRBV4-3,TRBD2,NA,CASSQGLAGLYEQYF,TGCGCCAGCAGCCAAGGACTAGCGGGACTCTACGAGCAGTACTTC
TRBJ2-1,TRBV7-6,TRBD2,NA,CASSLAVSGAGRQFF,TGTGCCAGCAGCTTAGCGGTTAGCGGGGCGGGGCGGCAGTTCTTC
TRBJ2-7,TRBV7-9,NA,NA,CASSASGTGGSEQYF,TGTGCCAGCAGCGCCTCCGGGACTGGGGGTTCCGAGCAGTACTTC
TRBJ1-5,TRBV2,NA,once,CASSGGSGNQPQHF,TGTGCCAGCAGTGGAGGTTCAGGGAATCAGCCCCAGCATTTT
TRBJ2-7,TRBV10-1,NA,NA,CATPGDRRSYEQYF,TGCGCCACCCCAGGTGATAGACGCTCCTACGAGCAGTACTTC
TRBJ2-2,TRBV10-3,TRBD2,once,CATREGANTGELFF,TGTGCCACGCGGGAGGGGGCGAACACCGGGGAGCTGTTTTTT
TRBJ2-1,TRBV2,TRBD1,NA,CASSPVGTGVNNEQFF,TGTGCCAGCAGTCCGGTGGGGACAGGGGTGAACAATGAGCAGTTCTTC